The 4 T cell receptor beta chains below were found in one sample sequenced in a study of CD8 T cells in Susac syndrome. With random hexamers, roughly 0.45 to 1 ug RNA was reverse transcribed. TCRdb called the immunoSEQ multiplex PCR reads again in MiXCR, with one record for every CDR3 protein. This table holds some 450,000 distinct CDR3 sequences, 75% to 90% found once. Sequenced: CD8+ T cells from PBMCs. These receptors were obtained from a human donor with multiple sclerosis.

The rearrangement links TRBV6-5 to TRBJ1-5; possibly TRBD1 for D (5 bases). Per germline, CDR1 MNHEY and CDR2 SVGAGI. The CDR3 is 16 amino acids. Trimming shortened V by 2 bases and J by 0 bases, and 11 bases separated the two germline ends. The CDR3 reads CASSYSAGHSNQPQHF. CDR3 nucleotide sequence: TGTGCCAGCAGTTACAGCGCAGGACATAGCAATCAGCCCCAGCATTTT.

The chain carries TRBV15 and TRBJ1-2, with 9 bases matching TRBD1. The trim removed 0 bases at V and 7 bases at J, leaving 6 bases unmatched. Germline CDR1 LNHNV, CDR2 YYDKDF (reference sequence). The CDR3 spans 15 residues. CDR3 in DNA: TGTGCCACCAGCAGAGATGGACAGGGGATCATTGGCTACACCTTC. Amino acids: CATSRDGQGIIGYTF.

The chain recombines TRBV29-1 with TRBJ2-5, with D possibly TRBD2 on 6 matching bases. V lost 8 bases and J lost 0, with 16 bases in between. Looked up from germline, CDR1 is SQVTM and CDR2 is ANQGSEA. The CDR3 is 14 residues long. The CDR3 region is CSPPGGADQETQYF. CDR3 bases: TGCAGCCCCCCAGGCGGGGCCGACCAAGAGACCCAGTACTTC.

This clonotype was detected many times. The chain couples TRBV18 to TRBJ1-1, with D hard to call. The CDR3 extends over 13 amino acids. Germline CDR1 and CDR2: KGHSH and LQKENI. V was shortened by 8 bases and J by 2 bases, with 12 bases between the two germline ends. DNA of the CDR3: TGTGCCAGCAGCCCCGGAGGAAACACTGAAGCTTTCTTT. Translation: CASSPGGNTEAFF.